This T cell receptor (beta chain) was identified during a study of blood T cell repertoires in COVID-19. Profiling relied on immunoSEQ multiplex PCR, and the TCRdb table lists in-frame clones only, not all of them. The table records fewer than 250,000 clones, almost 85% of them present only once. Cohort allocation depended upon clinical history that participants reported. J was trimmed by 7 bases and V by 4 bases; bases with no gene match: 9. Germline V gene data show CDR1 as MNHNY and CDR2 as SVGAGI (reference sequence). The CDR3 contains 14 residues. This TCR came from a woman between 45 and 65 years old with acute COVID-19. The sequenced sample consisted of PBMCs or T cells enriched from blood (not recorded which). V usage is TRBV6-6 and J usage is TRBJ1-2, with 7 bases aligning to TRBD1. CDR3 DNA sequence: TGTGCCAGCAGTTCAGTTACAGGGGCAAGTGGCTACACCTTC. This encodes CASSSVTGASGYTF.